This TCR beta chain was identified during a study of blood T cell repertoires in COVID-19. About the research overall: Sites in the United States, Italy and Spain provided acute and convalescent COVID-19 samples. PBMCs, B-cell-depleted T cells, or T cells were the source of the cDNA or gDNA that made up the material.

This clone was detected once. Authors' methods: Amplification of reference gene primers was used by the study to estimate nucleated cell counts. The protocol was immunoSEQ multiplex PCR, while the TCRdb copy is restricted to in-frame clones and leaves out a portion. The V and J calls and the clone size are those of that table, but D and trimming were determined from the DNA. This sample has approximately 130,000 clones, with about 86% found just once. V lost 0 bases and J lost 7, with 13 bases in between. The germline V gene has CDR1 MNHEY and CDR2 SMNVEV (reference sequence). This CDR3 contains 14 residues.

The sequencing input was peripheral blood. The TCR sequence derives from a woman aged 45-59 years who had recovered from COVID-19. The gene calls are TRBV27 and TRBJ2-7; D possibly corresponds to TRBD2 (6 bases). CDR3 region: CASSLSGAGPEQYF. As DNA, the CDR3 is TGTGCCAGCAGTTTATCTGGGGCGGGGCCGGAGCAGTACTTC.